This is a list of T cell receptor beta chains from one sample in a study of cytomegalovirus exposure and HLA in healthy donors. Only in-frame clones appear in the TCRdb table, and some are missing; sequencing was by immunoSEQ multiplex PCR. This table holds roughly 73,000 clones, around 78% found once. Source material: PBMCs. These receptors came from a man aged 40-55 years in good health and CMV-seronegative. CDR3s leave out the opening cysteine and the closing phenylalanine or tryptophan.

j_call: TRBJ1-2
v_call: TRBV6-5
cdr3_aa: ASSYGISKNYGYT

j_call: TRBJ2-5
v_call: TRBV7-8
cdr3_aa: ASSYRTGGTETQY

j_call: TRBJ2-3
v_call: TRBV25-1
cdr3_aa: ASSEARGTDTQY

j_call: TRBJ1-4
v_call: TRBV6-5
cdr3_aa: ASSGGATNEKLF

j_call: TRBJ1-5
v_call: TRBV19
cdr3_aa: ASSMYRTSNQPQH

j_call: TRBJ1-5
v_call: TRBV5-7
cdr3_aa: ASSFVRIGNQPQH

j_call: TRBJ1-3
v_call: TRBV6-6
cdr3_aa: ASTWTAGNTIY

j_call: TRBJ2-1
v_call: TRBV5-6
cdr3_aa: ASQLEARSPDYNEQF

j_call: TRBJ1-3
v_call: TRBV27
cdr3_aa: ASSRRTGSNSGNTIY

j_call: TRBJ2-7
v_call: TRBV19
cdr3_aa: AVGDRAKYEQY

j_call: TRBJ2-3
v_call: TRBV7-3
cdr3_aa: ASSSGQHTDTQY

j_call: TRBJ2-1
v_call: TRBV5-1
cdr3_aa: ASSLRTSGVYNEQF

j_call: TRBJ2-1
v_call: TRBV5-4
cdr3_aa: ASSAGGGSSYNEQF

j_call: TRBJ2-5
v_call: TRBV7-2
cdr3_aa: ASSLLIQETQY

j_call: TRBJ2-7
v_call: TRBV5-4
cdr3_aa: ASSSRDSSYEQY

j_call: TRBJ1-2
v_call: TRBV4-2
cdr3_aa: ASSQDQVLTGGYT

j_call: TRBJ1-1
v_call: TRBV10-3
cdr3_aa: AIADSIEAF

j_call: TRBJ2-2
v_call: TRBV9
cdr3_aa: ASSMQNTGELF